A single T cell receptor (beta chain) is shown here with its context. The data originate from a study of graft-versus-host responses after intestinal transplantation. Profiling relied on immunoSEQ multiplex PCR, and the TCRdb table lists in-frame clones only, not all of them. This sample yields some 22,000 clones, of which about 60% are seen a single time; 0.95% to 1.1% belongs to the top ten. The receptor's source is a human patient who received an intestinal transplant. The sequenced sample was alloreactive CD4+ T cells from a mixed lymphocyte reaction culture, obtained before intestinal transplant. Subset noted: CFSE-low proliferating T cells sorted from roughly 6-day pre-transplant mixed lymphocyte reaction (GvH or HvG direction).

The CDR3 region is CASSVALGSQGGTQYF. CDR3 DNA: TGTGCCAGCAGCGTAGCCCTAGGTTCTCAAGGGGGTACGCAGTATTTT. The J gene is TRBJ2-3, the V gene TRBV9; D may be TRBD1 (6 bases). Germline values: CDR1 SGDLS, CDR2 YYNGEE. Trimming took 0 bases from V and 8 from J, leaving 19 bases between them. The CDR3 has 16 amino acids.